Many counts were recorded for the clone carrying this T cell receptor beta chain. This sample is part of a study of spatial heterogeneity in lung cancer. A unique molecular identifier was carried by every single TCR cDNA molecule. TCRdb processed the 5' RACE reads anew with MiXCR; each CDR3 protein has one entry. The repertoire consists of under 25,000 distinct CDR3 sequences, with around 7% occurring once and the leading ten covering roughly an eighth. Stated time point: sample taken at primary tumor resection. Samples were donated by 72 untreated early-stage non-small cell lung cancer patients. Germline assignment: CDR1 SGHTA and CDR2 FQGNSA. Deletions cut 1 base from V and 5 bases from J, with 5 bases between. The CDR3 extends over 12 amino acids.

This material consisted of PBMCs, taken at surgery. This clonotype was obtained from a male donor with early-stage non-small cell lung cancer. This chain connects TRBV7-2 to TRBJ1-1; D gene unclear. The CDR3 DNA reads as TGTGCCAGCAGCTTAGAGTTTACTGAAGCTTTCTTT. Protein: CASSLEFTEAFF. The full variable domain, its missing parts supplied by reference TRBV7-2 and TRBJ1-1, is GAGVSQSPSNKVTEKGKDVELRCDPISGHTALYWYRQSLGQGLEFLIYFQGNSAPDKSGLPSDRFSAERTGGSVSTLTIQRTQQEDSAVYLCASSLEFTEAFFGQGTRLTVV.